These 11 T cell receptor beta chains share one sample of origin, sequenced in a study of T cells after yellow fever vaccination. In TCRdb, the 5' RACE reads were re-called with MiXCR into one record per CDR3 protein. The sample consists of 400,000 or so distinct CDR3 sequences, 18% of them appearing once. This specimen consisted of PBMCs, obtained before the yellow fever booster vaccination. These receptors were taken from a man younger than 30 who received the YFV17D yellow fever vaccine.

This chain uses TRBV12-3 or TRBV12-4 with TRBJ1-5, with a weak D call TRBD1 (6 bases). This CDR3 spans 17 amino acids. Trimming pared 6 bases from V and 4 bases from J, leaving 22 bases between. DNA of the CDR3: TGTGCCAGCAGCCCCGACCTCCGCAGGGGAATTAATCAGCCCCAGCATTTT. As protein: CASSPDLRRGINQPQHF.

The V call is TRBV7-2, the J call TRBJ1-6, with D possibly being TRBD1 (6 bases). The CDR3 spans 14 residues. CDR1 and CDR2 (germline): SGHTA, FQGNSA. The germline V and J ends were trimmed by 11 bases and 6 bases, with 17 bases remaining between them. As DNA, the CDR3 is TGTGCCTCCGGTGGGGGGCCGGCTAATTCACCCCTCCACTTT. Translation: CASGGGPANSPLHF.

The chain couples TRBV7-9 to TRBJ1-5; 9 nucleotides line up with TRBD1. Germline loops: CDR1 SEHNR, CDR2 FQNEAQ (reference sequence). This CDR3 contains 16 residues. V gave up 5 bases and J gave up 3 bases; unmatched junction bases: 8. CDR3 sequence (DNA): TGTGCCAGCAGCGACGGGTACAGGGGGCACAATCAGCCCCAGCATTTT. Amino acid sequence: CASSDGYRGHNQPQHF.

This clonotype was picked up a small number of times. The chain joins TRBV4-2 to TRBJ2-2; D is perhaps TRBD2 (5 bases). There are 17 residues in the CDR3. Germline values: CDR1 LGHNA, CDR2 YNFKEQ. Trimming removed 1 base at V and 1 base at J, with 13 bases between. The CDR3 DNA is TGTGCCAGCAGCCAAGTTGCCAGCGGTAGGAACACCGGGGAGCTGTTTTTT. Protein sequence: CASSQVASGRNTGELFF.

The J gene is TRBJ2-2, the V gene TRBV20-1; D might be TRBD2 (6 bases). V lost 3 bases and J lost 6, with 11 bases in between. This CDR3 has 13 amino acids. Germline lookup yields CDR1 DFQATT and CDR2 SNEGSKA (reference sequence). DNA of the CDR3: TGCAGTGCTAGCGGGGGAGGATCCGGGGAGCTGTTTTTT. This sequence encodes CSASGGGSGELFF.

This chain uses TRBV27 with TRBJ2-7; 9 bases match TRBD1. J gave up 4 bases and V 5 bases, and 9 bases lay outside the gene matches. Germline V CDR1 and CDR2: MNHEY, SMNVEV (reference sequence). The CDR3 spans 15 residues. CDR3 DNA: TGTGCCAGCAGTCTCGGACAGGGGAGCATATACGAGCAGTACTTC. Translating it yields CASSLGQGSIYEQYF.

The gene calls are TRBV6-5 and TRBJ1-1, with D unclear. Germline V gene sequence: CDR1 MNHEY, CDR2 SVGAGI. The CDR3 is 14 residues long. Trimming removed 2 bases at V and 2 bases at J, with 9 bases between. CDR3: CASSYSDFNTEAFF. In DNA, the CDR3 is TGTGCCAGCAGTTACAGTGACTTTAACACTGAAGCTTTCTTT.

This chain joins TRBV30 and TRBJ2-3; 8 nucleotides agree with TRBD2. Germline CDR1 reads GTSNPN; CDR2 reads SVGIG (reference sequence). CDR3 length: 15 residues. Trimming took 1 base from V and 4 from J; bases not matched to a gene: 7. The CDR3 nucleotides read TGTGCCTGGAGTGATCGGCGGGGGGTAGCAGATACGCAGTATTTT. Translating it yields CAWSDRRGVADTQYF.

The sample holds many counts of this clonotype. The genes are TRBV27 and TRBJ2-7, with 7 bases matching TRBD1. The CDR3 has 16 residues. Germline CDR1 and CDR2: MNHEY and SMNVEV (reference sequence). With V trimmed by 6 bases and J by 4 bases, 15 bases remained unmatched. The CDR3 DNA reads as TGTGCCAGCAGCAAAACTCTTGACAGGGATAATTACGAGCAGTACTTC. Residues: CASSKTLDRDNYEQYF.

The chain joins TRBV11-2 to TRBJ1-2; 8 bases align to TRBD1. CDR3 length: 19 residues. V shed 1 base, J shed 0 bases, and the junction held 13 bases outside the gene matches. Germline lookup yields CDR1 SGHAT and CDR2 FQNNGV. This CDR3 reads CASSLVAGGARDANYGYTF. The CDR3 nucleotides are TGTGCCAGCAGCTTAGTAGCAGGGGGCGCAAGGGACGCTAACTATGGCTACACCTTC.

The rearrangement joins TRBV20-1 to TRBJ2-1; D uncertain. Germline-derived CDR1 and CDR2 are DFQATT and SNEGSKA (reference sequence). The V and J ends lost 2 bases and 4 bases respectively, with 9 bases between them. This CDR3 has 13 residues. The CDR3 DNA reads as TGCAGTGCTAGACCCACCGGTTACAATGAGCAGTTCTTC. Translated: CSARPTGYNEQFF.